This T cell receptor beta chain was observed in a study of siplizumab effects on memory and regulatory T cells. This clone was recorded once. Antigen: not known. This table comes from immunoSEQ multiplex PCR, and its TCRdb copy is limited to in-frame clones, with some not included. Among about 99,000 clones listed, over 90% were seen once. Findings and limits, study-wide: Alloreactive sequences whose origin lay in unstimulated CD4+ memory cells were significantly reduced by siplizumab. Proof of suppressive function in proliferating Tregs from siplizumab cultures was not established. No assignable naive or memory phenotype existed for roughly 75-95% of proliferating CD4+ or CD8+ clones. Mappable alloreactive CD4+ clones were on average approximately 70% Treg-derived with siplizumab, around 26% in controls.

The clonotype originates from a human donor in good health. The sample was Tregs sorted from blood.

The CDR3 spells CASSPGYEQYF. CDR3 coding DNA: TGTGCCAGCAGCCCAGGCTACGAGCAGTACTTC. The chain links TRBV2 to TRBJ2-7, with unresolved D. Germline V gene lookup returns CDR1 SNHLY and CDR2 FYNNEI. Trimming stripped 6 bases from V and 3 bases from J, with 6 bases between. This CDR3 region has 11 residues.